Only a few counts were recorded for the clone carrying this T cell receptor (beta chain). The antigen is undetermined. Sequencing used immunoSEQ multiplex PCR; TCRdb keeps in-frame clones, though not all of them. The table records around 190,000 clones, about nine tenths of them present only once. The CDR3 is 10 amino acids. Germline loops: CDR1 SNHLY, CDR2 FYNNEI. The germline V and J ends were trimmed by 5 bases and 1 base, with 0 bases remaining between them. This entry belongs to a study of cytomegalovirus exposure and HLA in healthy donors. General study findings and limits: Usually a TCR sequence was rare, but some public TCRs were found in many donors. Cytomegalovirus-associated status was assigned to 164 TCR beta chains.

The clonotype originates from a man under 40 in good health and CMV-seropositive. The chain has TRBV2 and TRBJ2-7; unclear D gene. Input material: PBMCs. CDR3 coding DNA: TGTGCCAGCAGTTCCTACGAGCAGTACTTC. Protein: CASSSYEQYF.